This T cell receptor beta chain was sequenced for a study of OX40 agonist ivuxolimab in advanced cancers. Findings of the study overall: Clonal expansion by week 6 occurred in CD4+ and CD8+ blood T cells (at 0.1 to 3.0 mg/kg). The investigators did not determine what antigen specificity the expanded peripheral T cells had. Relatively little clonal expansion, among the lowest observed, appeared in partial responders at 0.1-3.0 mg/kg.

About this clone: As yet, its antigen is unknown.

The CDR3 sequence is 12 residues long. V dropped 5 bases and J dropped 11 bases, with 13 bases sitting between them. Germline-derived CDR1 and CDR2 are MNHEY and SMNVEV (reference sequence). At baseline, cycle 4 day 1, and cycle 7 day 1, blood was sampled. Generated by immunoSEQ multiplex PCR, the TCRdb table keeps only in-frame clones and is missing some. The table shows 150,000 to 170,000 clones, with approximately 94% occurring only once. The material sequenced was CD4+ or CD8+ T cells sorted from blood, taken in a trial of the OX40 agonist ivuxolimab. The chain joins TRBV27 to TRBJ1-5, with D unresolved. The TCR was taken from an adult with an advanced solid tumor such as melanoma, head and neck, liver or kidney cancer. The CDR3 DNA reads as TGTGCCAGCAGTCCGGAAGGAAGGGCCCAGCATTTT. This codes for CASSPEGRAQHF.